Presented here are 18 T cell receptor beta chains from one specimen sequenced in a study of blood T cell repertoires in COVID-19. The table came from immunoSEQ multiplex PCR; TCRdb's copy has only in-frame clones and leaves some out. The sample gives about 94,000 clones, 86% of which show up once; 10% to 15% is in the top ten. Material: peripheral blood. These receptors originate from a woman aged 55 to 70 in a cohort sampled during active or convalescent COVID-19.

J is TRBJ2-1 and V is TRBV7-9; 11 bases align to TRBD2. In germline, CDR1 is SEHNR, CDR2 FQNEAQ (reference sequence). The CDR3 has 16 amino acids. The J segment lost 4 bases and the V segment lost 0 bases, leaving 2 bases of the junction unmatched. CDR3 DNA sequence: TGTGCCAGCAGCTTAGCGGGACTAGCGGAGTACAATGAGCAGTTCTTC. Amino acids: CASSLAGLAEYNEQFF.

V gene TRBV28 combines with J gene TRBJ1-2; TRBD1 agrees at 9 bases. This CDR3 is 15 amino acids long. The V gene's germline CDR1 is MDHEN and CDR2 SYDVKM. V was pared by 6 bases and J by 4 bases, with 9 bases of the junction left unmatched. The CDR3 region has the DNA TGTGCCAGCAGCTTAGGACAGGGGCAATCCTATGGCTACACCTTC. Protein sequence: CASSLGQGQSYGYTF.

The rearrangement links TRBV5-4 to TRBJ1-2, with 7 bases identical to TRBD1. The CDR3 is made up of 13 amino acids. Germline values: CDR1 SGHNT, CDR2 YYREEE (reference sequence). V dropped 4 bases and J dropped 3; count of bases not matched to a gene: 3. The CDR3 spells CASSIGQDYGYTF. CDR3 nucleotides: TGTGCCAGCAGCATAGGACAGGACTATGGCTACACCTTC.

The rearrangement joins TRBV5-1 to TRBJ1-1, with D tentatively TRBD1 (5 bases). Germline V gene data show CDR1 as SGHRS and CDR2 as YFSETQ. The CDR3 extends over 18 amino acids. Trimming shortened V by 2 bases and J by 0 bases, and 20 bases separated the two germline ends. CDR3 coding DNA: TGCGCCAGCAGCTTATCCGGGAGTTTGGGGGTAGTGAACACTGAAGCTTTCTTT. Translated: CASSLSGSLGVVNTEAFF.

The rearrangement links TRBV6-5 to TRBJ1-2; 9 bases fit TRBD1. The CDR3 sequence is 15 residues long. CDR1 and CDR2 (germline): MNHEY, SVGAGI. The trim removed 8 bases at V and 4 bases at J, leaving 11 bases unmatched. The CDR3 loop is CASSVRGTGFYGYTF. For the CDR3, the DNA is TGTGCCAGCTCCGTCCGAGGGACAGGGTTCTATGGCTACACCTTC.

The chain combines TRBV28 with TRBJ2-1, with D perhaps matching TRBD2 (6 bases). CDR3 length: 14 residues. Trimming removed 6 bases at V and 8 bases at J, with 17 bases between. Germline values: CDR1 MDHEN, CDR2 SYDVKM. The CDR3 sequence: CASRPGGARHEQFF. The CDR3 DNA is TGTGCCAGCAGGCCGGGCGGGGCCCGTCATGAGCAGTTCTTC.

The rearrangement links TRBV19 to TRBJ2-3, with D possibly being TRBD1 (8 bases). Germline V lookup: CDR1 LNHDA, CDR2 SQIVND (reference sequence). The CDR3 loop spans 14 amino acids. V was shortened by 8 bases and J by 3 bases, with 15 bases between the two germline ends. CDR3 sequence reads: CASEDRGGTDTQYF. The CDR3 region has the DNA TGTGCCAGTGAAGACAGGGGAGGGACAGATACGCAGTATTTT.

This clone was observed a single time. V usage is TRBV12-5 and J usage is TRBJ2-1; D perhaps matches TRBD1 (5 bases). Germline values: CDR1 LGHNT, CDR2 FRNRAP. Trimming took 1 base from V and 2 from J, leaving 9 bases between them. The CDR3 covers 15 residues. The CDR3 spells CASGLGQPPYNEQFF. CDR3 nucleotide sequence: TGTGCTAGTGGTTTGGGACAGCCACCCTACAATGAGCAGTTCTTC.

CDR3 loop: CASSSYLAGGLQETQYF. As DNA, the CDR3 is TGTGCCAGCAGCTCCTACCTAGCGGGGGGCCTCCAAGAGACCCAGTACTTC. The chain employs TRBV11-2 and TRBJ2-5, with 11 bases identical to TRBD2. CDR1 SGHAT and CDR2 FQNNGV come from the germline V gene. The CDR3 is made up of 17 amino acids. The V gene end was trimmed by 4 bases and the J gene end by 1 base; junction bases not matched to a gene: 8.

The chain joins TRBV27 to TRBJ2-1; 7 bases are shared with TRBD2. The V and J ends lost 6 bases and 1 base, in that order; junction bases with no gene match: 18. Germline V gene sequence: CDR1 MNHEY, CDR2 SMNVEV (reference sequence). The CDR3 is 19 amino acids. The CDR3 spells CASRGPQRQRGGSYNEQFF. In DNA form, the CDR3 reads TGTGCCAGCAGGGGCCCCCAGCGCCAGCGGGGTGGATCCTACAATGAGCAGTTCTTC.

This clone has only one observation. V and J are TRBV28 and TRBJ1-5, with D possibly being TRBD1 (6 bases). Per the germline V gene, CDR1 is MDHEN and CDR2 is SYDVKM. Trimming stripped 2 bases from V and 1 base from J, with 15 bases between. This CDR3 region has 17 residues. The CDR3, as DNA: TGTGCCAGCAGTTTAGCGGGGGGGGCCGCGAGCAATCAGCCCCAGCATTTT. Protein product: CASSLAGGAASNQPQHF.

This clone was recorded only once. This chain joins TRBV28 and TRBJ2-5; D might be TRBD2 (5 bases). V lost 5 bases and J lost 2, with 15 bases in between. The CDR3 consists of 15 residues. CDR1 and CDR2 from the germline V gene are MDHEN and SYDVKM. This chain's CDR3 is CASSPSGLNQETQYF. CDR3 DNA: TGTGCCAGCAGTCCCAGCGGATTGAATCAAGAGACCCAGTACTTC.

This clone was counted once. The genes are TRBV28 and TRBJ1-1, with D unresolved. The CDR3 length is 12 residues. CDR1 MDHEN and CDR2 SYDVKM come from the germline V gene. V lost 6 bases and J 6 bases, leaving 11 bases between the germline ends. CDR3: CASRLPYAEAFF. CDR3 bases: TGTGCCAGCAGATTACCCTACGCTGAAGCTTTCTTT.

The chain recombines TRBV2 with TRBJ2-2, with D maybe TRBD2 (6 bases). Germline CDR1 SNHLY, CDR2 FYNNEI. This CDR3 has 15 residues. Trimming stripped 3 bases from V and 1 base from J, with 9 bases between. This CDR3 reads CASSDRDLNTGELFF. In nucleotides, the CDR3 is TGTGCCAGCAGTGACCGGGACTTGAACACCGGGGAGCTGTTTTTT.

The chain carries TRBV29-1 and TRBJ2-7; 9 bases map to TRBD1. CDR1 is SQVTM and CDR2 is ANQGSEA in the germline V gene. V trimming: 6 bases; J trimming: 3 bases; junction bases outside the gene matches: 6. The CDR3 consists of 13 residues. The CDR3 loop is CSVSTGGDYEQYF. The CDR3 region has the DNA TGCAGCGTATCGACAGGGGGGGACTACGAGCAGTACTTC.

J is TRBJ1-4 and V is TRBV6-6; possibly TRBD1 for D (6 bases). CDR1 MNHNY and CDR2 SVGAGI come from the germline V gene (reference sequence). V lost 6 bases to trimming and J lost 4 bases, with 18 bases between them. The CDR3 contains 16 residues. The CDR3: CASSWEGGVGNEKLFF. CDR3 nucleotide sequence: TGTGCCAGCAGCTGGGAGGGGGGCGTTGGTAATGAAAAACTGTTTTTT.

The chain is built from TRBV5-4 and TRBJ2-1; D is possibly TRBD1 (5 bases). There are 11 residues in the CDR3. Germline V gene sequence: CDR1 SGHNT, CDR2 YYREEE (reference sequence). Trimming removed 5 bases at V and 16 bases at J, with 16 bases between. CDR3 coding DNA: TGTGCCAGCAGATTATCAGGGCGTTTTTTCTTC. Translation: CASRLSGRFFF.

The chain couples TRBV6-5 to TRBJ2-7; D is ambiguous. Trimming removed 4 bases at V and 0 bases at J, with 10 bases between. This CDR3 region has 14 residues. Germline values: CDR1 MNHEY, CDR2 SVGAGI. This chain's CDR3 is CASSSILSSYEQYF. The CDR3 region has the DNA TGTGCCAGCAGTTCGATCCTCAGCTCCTACGAGCAGTACTTC.